This T cell receptor (beta chain) comes out of a study of vaccination and CD4 T cells after COVID-19. TCRdb re-called the PCR reads through MiXCR, storing one row per CDR3 protein. The sample consists of about 15,000 distinct CDR3 sequences, about 70% of them appearing once. With 0 bases clipped from V and 1 base from J, the junction kept 0 bases outside the gene matches. Germline lookup yields CDR1 LNHDA and CDR2 SQIVND (reference sequence). The CDR3 has 15 amino acids. The clonotype originates from a human donor who had recovered from COVID-19. The sequencing used CD4+ T cells from blood, collected after SARS-CoV-2 vaccination. V is TRBV19 and J is TRBJ1-5; 7 bases are shared with TRBD1. Here the CDR3 reads CASSIEGGSNQPQHF. The DNA for the CDR3 is TGTGCCAGTAGTATAGAAGGGGGCAGCAATCAGCCCCAGCATTTT.